A selection of T cell receptor beta chains follows, all from one sample in a study of shared clonotypes between healthy human individuals. Assay: immunoSEQ multiplex PCR; the TCRdb copy retains only in-frame clones and omits some. This table holds approximately 740,000 clones, more than 85% found once. Sequenced: naive CD8+ T cells sorted from blood. The source is a man aged 25-40 years in good health. CDR3s include the opening cysteine and the closing phenylalanine or tryptophan. D genes are given only for firm matches. For some rows the clone size is stated as once, few or many, or as a class when expanded; others skip it.

>TRBJ1-2|few|TRBD1|TRBV29-1
TGCAGCGTGCCGGGACAGTGGGGCGGCTACACCTTC
CSVPGQWGGYTF
>TRBJ2-5|NA|TRBD2|TRBV28
TGTGCCAGCAGTTTGGGGCTAGCGGGAGGATGGGAGACCCAGTACTTC
CASSLGLAGGWETQYF
>TRBJ1-1|NA|NA|TRBV19
TGTGCCAGTAGTTTAGTGGACACTGAAGCTTTCTTT
CASSLVDTEAFF
>TRBJ2-1|NA|NA|TRBV5-4
TGTGCCAGCAGCTCTTATAATGGACTTGCGGCCCGCCATGAGCAGTTCTTC
CASSSYNGLAARHEQFF
>TRBJ2-7|NA|TRBD2|TRBV27
TGTGCCAGCAGCCGGGGACTAGCGGGAGGATACGAGCAGTACTTC
CASSRGLAGGYEQYF
>TRBJ1-1|NA|TRBD1|TRBV9
TGTGCCAGCAGCGTAGGGGACAGGGGGTCCCTTGAAGCTTTCTTT
CASSVGDRGSLEAFF
>TRBJ1-5|once|NA|TRBV7-9
TGTGCCAGCAGCGCAACAGGGATCCAGCCCCAGCATTTT
CASSATGIQPQHF
>TRBJ1-5|many|NA|TRBV25-1
TGTGCCAGCAGTGAGAGACAGCTTAGACGTCAGCCCCAGCATTTT
CASSERQLRRQPQHF
>TRBJ1-1|NA|TRBD1|TRBV5-4
TGTGCCAGCAGCCCTGGACAGGGGGACACTGAAGCTTTCTTT
CASSPGQGDTEAFF
>TRBJ1-1|NA|NA|TRBV28
TGTGCCACCTACCGGGGGAACACTGAAGCTTTCTTT
CATYRGNTEAFF
>TRBJ2-7|NA|NA|TRBV27
TGTGCCAGCAGTTTATCGAGGCGACAGGGAGGCCTCGAGCAGTACTTC
CASSLSRRQGGLEQYF
>TRBJ2-5|NA|NA|TRBV7-9
TGTGCCGCCACATCCCCCCAGCAAGAGACCCAGTACTTC
CAATSPQQETQYF
>TRBJ1-5|NA|TRBD1|TRBV6-6
TGTGCCAGCAGTATACAGGGGGCTGCCAATCAGCCCCAGCATTTT
CASSIQGAANQPQHF
>TRBJ2-2|NA|TRBD1|TRBV2
TGTGCCAGCAGTGAATGGACAGGGGACGCCGGGGAGCTGTTTTTT
CASSEWTGDAGELFF